The next 8 T cell receptor beta chains were all read from a single sample in a study of blood T cell repertoires in COVID-19. Only in-frame clones appear in the TCRdb table, and some are missing; sequencing was by immunoSEQ multiplex PCR. The sample includes roughly 280,000 clones, approximately 92% seen only once; the top ten take roughly 2.5%. The sample comprised PBMCs or T cells enriched from blood (not recorded which). All receptors derive from a woman aged 18-29 years who had recovered from COVID-19.

This rearrangement joins TRBV14 to TRBJ2-3; D not resolved. The CDR3 loop spans 13 amino acids. The germline V gene has CDR1 SGHDN and CDR2 FVKESK. Trimming cost V 1 base and J 8 bases, with 10 bases left between them. CDR3 in amino acids: CASSQGPPSTQYF. For the CDR3, the DNA is TGTGCCAGCAGCCAAGGGCCTCCCAGTACGCAGTATTTT. Using reference TRBV14 and TRBJ2-3 for the parts outside the CDR3, the full variable domain is EAGVTQFPSHSVIEKGQTVTLRCDPISGHDNLYWYRRVMGKEIKFLLHFVKESKQDESGMPNNRFLAERTGGTYSTLKVQPAELEDSGVYFCASSQGPPSTQYFGPGTRLTVL.

This sequence joins TRBV3-1 (or the pseudogene TRBV3-2) and TRBJ2-1; 13 bases line up with TRBD2. The CDR3 contains 16 residues. In germline, CDR1 is LGHDT, CDR2 YNNKEL (reference sequence). The trim removed 4 bases at V and 3 bases at J, leaving 3 bases unmatched. As DNA, the CDR3 is TGTGCCAGCAGCCGAGGACTAGCGGGGGTCTACAATGAGCAGTTCTTC. This sequence encodes CASSRGLAGVYNEQFF.

The chain joins TRBV4-1 to TRBJ1-2; tentatively, D is TRBD1 (6 bases). The CDR3 totals 16 residues. The germline V gene encodes CDR1 MGHRA and CDR2 YSYEKL. Trimming pared 0 bases from V and 5 bases from J, leaving 16 bases between. CDR3 DNA: TGCGCCAGCAGCCAAGAAGTGGACAGACTCCTTTATGGCTACACCTTC. Translated: CASSQEVDRLLYGYTF.

V is TRBV24-1 and J is TRBJ1-2, with 7 bases lining up with TRBD1. The J segment lost 4 bases and the V segment lost 7 bases, leaving 8 bases of the junction unmatched. Germline V gene data show CDR1 as KGHDR and CDR2 as SFDVKD. The length of the CDR3 is 14 residues. CDR3 coding DNA: TGTGCCACCAGAGACGTACAGGGGTTCTATGGCTACACCTTC. This encodes CATRDVQGFYGYTF.

This clone was picked up one time. The genes are TRBV18 and TRBJ1-4; D is ambiguous. CDR3 length equals 13 residues. Germline CDR1 KGHSH, CDR2 LQKENI. V was cut by 3 bases and J by 5 bases, with 7 bases left in between. CDR3 sequence: CASSPWQNEKLFF. As DNA, the CDR3 is TGTGCCAGCTCACCTTGGCAGAATGAAAAACTGTTTTTT. The entire variable domain, with the rest obtained from reference TRBV18 and TRBJ1-4, is as follows: NAGVMQNPRHLVRRRGQEARLRCSPMKGHSHVYWYRQLPEEGLKFMVYLQKENIIDESGMPKERFSAEFPKEGPSILRIQQVVRGDSAAYFCASSPWQNEKLFFGSGTQLSVL.

This chain uses TRBV6-4 with TRBJ2-3; 12 bases line up with TRBD2. With V trimmed by 4 bases and J by 0 bases, 2 bases remained unmatched. This CDR3 comprises 16 residues. CDR1 MRHNA and CDR2 SNTAGT come from the germline V gene. CDR3 sequence reads: CASSVTSGGSTDTQYF. CDR3 in DNA: TGTGCCAGCAGTGTGACTAGCGGGGGAAGCACAGATACGCAGTATTTT.

The chain joins TRBV27 to TRBJ1-1; 7 bases match TRBD1. The V gene's germline CDR1 is MNHEY and CDR2 SMNVEV (reference sequence). This CDR3 is 15 amino acids long. The junction had 7 bases not matched to a gene; V was cut back by 6 bases and J by 0 bases. The CDR3 DNA follows: TGTGCCAGCAGCCGGGACAGACTACTGAACACTGAAGCTTTCTTT. It encodes CASSRDRLLNTEAFF.

The V gene is TRBV14, the J gene TRBJ1-1; weak D call: TRBD1 (5 bases). Germline assignment: CDR1 SGHDN and CDR2 FVKESK. The V and J ends lost 1 base and 1 base respectively, with 10 bases between them. The CDR3 length is 15 residues. The DNA for the CDR3 is TGTGCCAGCAGCCAAGTAGGAGGGGCGAACACTGAAGCTTTCTTT. Translated, it gives CASSQVGGANTEAFF.